This TCR beta chain was captured in a study of blood T cell repertoires in COVID-19. V was pared by 5 bases and J by 7 bases, with 3 bases of the junction left unmatched. The CDR3 loop spans 13 amino acids. Seattle enrolled patients during active infection and tracked them longitudinally. Generated by immunoSEQ multiplex PCR, the TCRdb table keeps only in-frame clones and is missing some. In the table there are around 60,000 clones, 85% to 90% of which are singletons. The sequence derives from a woman aged 60-75 years with COVID-19, enrolled during active disease. Sequencing was done on a sample of peripheral blood. The rearrangement joins TRBV12-3 or TRBV12-4 to TRBJ2-5; 11 positions agree with TRBD1. CDR3 region: CASSGTGGGTQYF. In DNA, the CDR3 is TGTGCCAGCAGTGGGACAGGGGGGGGGACCCAGTACTTC.